The 7 T cell receptor beta chains presented below share a single source sample, sequenced in a study of human CD8 memory T cell subsets. UMI-labeled 5' RACE was used to make TCR beta libraries. TCRdb reprocessed the 5' RACE reads; each CDR3 protein has one entry and no DNA is given. The sample yields around 3,400 distinct CDR3 sequences, of which the top ten take up around 31%. The source material was CD8+ effector memory T cells (TEM) sorted from PBMCs. Subset described: effector memory CD8 T cells, CCR7- CD45RO+ CD95+. These receptors all come from a human donor in good health.

The V gene is TRBV5-1, the J gene TRBJ2-2; TCRdb selects TRBD2, and the lack of DNA leaves this call unchecked. CDR1 is SGHRS, CDR2 YFSETQ, per germline. The CDR3 loop spans 15 amino acids. The CDR3 spells CSSTSSGRYFGELFF. Based on the CDR3 plus reference TRBV5-1 and TRBJ2-2, the full variable domain is KAGVTQTPRYLIKTRGQQVTLSCSPISGHRSVSWYQQTPGQGLQFLFEYFSETQRNKGNFPGRFSGRQFSNSRSEMNVSTLELGDSALYLCSSTSSGRYFGELFFGEGSRLTVL.

J is TRBJ2-7 and V is TRBV5-5; checking the TCRdb D call of TRBD1 is not possible without DNA. This CDR3 region has 15 residues. Germline V gives CDR1 SGHKS, CDR2 YYEKEE (reference sequence). The CDR3: CASSFSDRVFNEQYF.

This clonotype is labeled medium-sized (0.01 to 0.1%) based on frequency. The V call is TRBV5-1, the J call TRBJ2-2; no DNA is available, so the TRBD1 call from TCRdb remains unchecked. Germline V gene lookup returns CDR1 SGHRS and CDR2 YFSETQ. This CDR3 region has 14 residues. This chain's CDR3 is CASSPPGSTGELFF.

This CDR3 is CSVPKGAIEQFF. The J gene is TRBJ2-1, the V gene TRBV29-1; TCRdb selects TRBD2, and the lack of DNA leaves this call unchecked. This CDR3 is built from 12 residues. The germline V gene encodes CDR1 SQVTM and CDR2 ANQGSEA.

This clonotype ranks as medium-sized in terms of frequency. This chain links TRBV7-9 with TRBJ1-1; TCRdb selects TRBD1, and the lack of DNA leaves this call unchecked. Germline lookup yields CDR1 SEHNR and CDR2 FQNEAQ (reference sequence). The CDR3 covers 12 residues. This CDR3 is CASSYGDGEAFF.

The chain employs TRBV28 and TRBJ1-2; the TCRdb D gene call, TRBD1, has no DNA to confirm it. The CDR3 sequence is 15 residues long. The germline V gene has CDR1 MDHEN and CDR2 SYDVKM. The CDR3 here is CASSSPDMVDYGYTF.

The chain combines TRBV24-1 with TRBJ2-2; TCRdb returns TRBD1, unconfirmable since there is no DNA. Germline lookup yields CDR1 KGHDR and CDR2 SFDVKD. CDR3 size: 15 residues. CDR3 sequence: CATSEGQGLTGELFF.